One sample yielded the 21 T cell receptor beta chains listed below, sequenced in a study of blood T cell repertoires in COVID-19. Only in-frame clones appear in the TCRdb table, and some are missing; sequencing was by immunoSEQ multiplex PCR. Of about 260,000 clones listed, 87% are singletons. Input material: peripheral blood. The receptors derive from a woman aged 40 to 49 who had recovered from COVID-19.

The chain carries TRBV7-9 and TRBJ1-2, with TRBD1 as a possible D gene (6 bases). Germline V gene lookup returns CDR1 SEHNR and CDR2 FQNEAQ (reference sequence). The CDR3 covers 13 residues. Deletions cut 2 bases from V and 4 bases from J, with 8 bases between. The CDR3 protein is CASSLQGLYGYTF. The DNA of the CDR3 is TGTGCCAGCAGCTTACAGGGGCTCTATGGCTACACCTTC.

The genes are TRBV6-5 and TRBJ1-1, with D uncertain. The CDR3 is 11 amino acids. V was trimmed by 7 bases and J by 10 bases, leaving 13 bases between them. Germline V lookup: CDR1 MNHEY, CDR2 SVGAGI. CDR3 sequence reads: CASNRSHRAFF. The CDR3 DNA follows: TGTGCCAGCAATAGGAGTCATAGAGCTTTCTTT.

The chain links TRBV30 to TRBJ1-1; D might be TRBD1 (5 bases). The V end was cut by 1 base, the J end by 8 bases, with 17 bases between. CDR1 and CDR2 from the germline V gene are GTSNPN and SVGIG (reference sequence). CDR3 size: 14 residues. In DNA, the CDR3 is TGTGCCTGGAGTGCTGCCACGCAGCAGGGAGAAGCTTTCTTT. Translated, it gives CAWSAATQQGEAFF.

V usage is TRBV7-2 and J usage is TRBJ1-2; 8 bases are a match to TRBD1. This CDR3 spans 15 amino acids. Germline-derived CDR1 and CDR2 are SGHTA and FQGNSA. With V trimmed by 0 bases and J by 6 bases, 6 bases remained unmatched. The CDR3 protein is CASSLAISGGDGYTF. The CDR3 bases are TGTGCCAGCAGCTTAGCGATTTCAGGGGGCGATGGCTACACCTTC.

CDR3 bases: TGTGCCAGCAGTTTTAAAGGGGGCGGCGGCTACACCTTC. This encodes CASSFKGGGGYTF. The rearrangement uses TRBV12-3 or TRBV12-4 and TRBJ1-2; the match to TRBD1 covers 7 bases. The ends lost 3 bases at V and 8 bases at J; junction bases unmatched: 6. The CDR3 runs to 13 residues.

The rearrangement uses TRBV18 and TRBJ2-3, with D uncertain. V lost 3 bases and J 5 bases, leaving 15 bases between the germline ends. The CDR3 is 15 residues long. Germline CDR1 KGHSH, CDR2 LQKENI. In DNA, the CDR3 is TGTGCCAGCTCACCCGCAGGCCGTCCCCGAGATACGCAGTATTTT. It is translated as CASSPAGRPRDTQYF.

This clone was seen more than once but under ten times. This sample also contains other DNA sequences that code for the same CDR3. The V and J genes are TRBV6-6 and TRBJ2-7; tentative D call: TRBD1 (6 bases). Trimming took 0 bases from V and 2 from J, leaving 8 bases between them. CDR1 and CDR2 from the germline V gene are MNHNY and SVGAGI (reference sequence). This CDR3 is built from 14 residues. The CDR3 coding sequence is TGTGCCAGCAGTTACTCGCAGGGGACCTACGAGCAGTACTTC. This codes for CASSYSQGTYEQYF.

This clone is a singleton in its sample. The CDR3 DNA follows: TGTGCCAGCAGTTTTGGGACTGTAGGGACAGGGCTCGGGTACGAGCAGTACTTC. This encodes CASSFGTVGTGLGYEQYF. The chain combines TRBV27 with TRBJ2-7; TRBD1 matches 9 bases. This CDR3 has 18 amino acids. Germline-derived CDR1 and CDR2 are MNHEY and SMNVEV (reference sequence). Trimming cost V 3 bases and J 4 bases; bases outside gene matches: 16.

This clone was seen only once. For the CDR3, the DNA is TGTGCCATCAGTGTGGACAATAATGGCTACACCTTC. Its protein is CAISVDNNGYTF. The V call is TRBV10-3, the J call TRBJ1-2, with D perhaps TRBD1 (5 bases). Germline loops: CDR1 ENHRY, CDR2 SYGVKD. The CDR3 loop spans 12 amino acids. Trimming took off 4 bases at V and 6 bases at J, with 9 bases between the two ends.

The chain uses TRBV10-3 and TRBJ2-7, with 10 bases aligning to TRBD1. The germline V gene has CDR1 ENHRY and CDR2 SYGVKD. J lost 6 bases, V lost 4 bases, and 12 bases had no gene match. The CDR3 contains 16 residues. The CDR3 protein is CAISVTGGTPPGEQYF. For the CDR3, the DNA is TGTGCCATCAGTGTGACAGGGGGCACACCCCCCGGCGAGCAGTACTTC.

The chain carries TRBV14 and TRBJ2-7, with TRBD1 as a possible D gene (6 bases). The CDR3 is made up of 14 amino acids. Germline CDR1 reads SGHDN; CDR2 reads FVKESK. V lost 5 bases and J 0 bases, leaving 11 bases between the germline ends. The chain's CDR3 is CASSDWGRSYEQYF. The CDR3 DNA is TGTGCCAGCAGCGACTGGGGGCGCTCCTACGAGCAGTACTTC.

The chain recombines TRBV7-8 with TRBJ2-6, with 10 bases fitting TRBD1. The CDR3 has 17 amino acids. Germline V gene data show CDR1 as SGHVS and CDR2 as FQNEAQ. After removal of 3 bases from V and 0 bases from J, the junction contained 2 bases not matched to a gene. CDR3 sequence: CASSLGQGLSGANVLTF. The CDR3 coding sequence is TGTGCCAGCAGCTTGGGACAGGGGCTCTCTGGGGCCAACGTCCTGACTTTC.

This chain links TRBV28 with TRBJ1-2; D is unclear. Trimming removed 7 bases at V and 6 bases at J, with 18 bases between. The CDR3 covers 14 residues. Germline-derived CDR1 and CDR2 are MDHEN and SYDVKM. CDR3 DNA: TGTGCCAGCAACATCCCCCTCCGAACCCATGGCTACACCTTC. Translated: CASNIPLRTHGYTF.

This sequence joins TRBV5-6 and TRBJ1-1, with D perhaps matching TRBD1 (5 bases). Between the trimmed V and J ends, which lost 0 bases and 6 bases, there was a span of 9 bases. This CDR3 has 13 amino acids. Germline V lookup: CDR1 SGHDT, CDR2 YYEEEE. CDR3 in DNA: TGTGCCAGCAGCTTGGCCGAAGGGGCTGAAGCTTTCTTT. Its protein is CASSLAEGAEAFF.

The rearrangement links TRBV7-9 to TRBJ1-4; 8 positions match TRBD1. CDR1 is SEHNR, CDR2 FQNEAQ, per germline (reference sequence). The CDR3 totals 14 residues. Germline trimming cut 5 bases from V and 7 bases from J; bases unmatched to any gene: 6. CDR3 sequence reads: CASSPDREREKLFF. The CDR3 DNA reads TGTGCCAGCAGCCCGGACAGGGAGCGTGAAAAACTGTTTTTT.

The J gene is TRBJ1-1, the V gene TRBV6-1, with 7 bases matching TRBD1. Germline V gene sequence: CDR1 MNHNS, CDR2 SASEGT. V shed 2 bases and J 0 bases; nucleotides not matched to a gene: 3. The CDR3 consists of 15 residues. CDR3 region: CASSETGAVNTEAFF. CDR3 bases: TGTGCCAGCAGTGAAACAGGGGCGGTGAACACTGAAGCTTTCTTT.

CDR3: CASSLSVHKGSGVYGYTF. As DNA, the CDR3 is TGCGCCAGCAGCTTGTCTGTCCACAAAGGTAGCGGAGTCTATGGCTACACCTTC. The chain uses TRBV5-1 and TRBJ1-2, with unresolved D. V lost 1 base and J 4 bases, leaving 23 bases between the germline ends. CDR3 length equals 18 residues. Germline CDR1 and CDR2: SGHRS and YFSETQ.

The rearrangement links TRBV6-5 to TRBJ2-7, with 9 bases lining up with TRBD2. The junction had 4 bases not matched to a gene; V was cut back by 7 bases and J by 3 bases. Germline V lookup: CDR1 MNHEY, CDR2 SVGAGI. This CDR3 contains 13 residues. This chain's CDR3 is CASKLLAGYEQYF. The CDR3 nucleotides read TGTGCCAGCAAACTACTAGCGGGCTACGAGCAGTACTTC.

V usage is TRBV19 and J usage is TRBJ2-6; 11 nucleotides match TRBD2. CDR1 and CDR2 (germline): LNHDA, SQIVND (reference sequence). V was clipped by 6 bases and J by 0 bases; unmatched bases: 4. The CDR3 consists of 17 residues. CDR3 sequence (DNA): TGTGCCAGTAGGGAACTAGCGGGGGACTCTGGGGCCAACGTCCTGACTTTC. This encodes CASRELAGDSGANVLTF.

The V call is TRBV7-9, the J call TRBJ1-4; D ambiguous. The germline V gene encodes CDR1 SEHNR and CDR2 FQNEAQ (reference sequence). This CDR3 spans 17 amino acids. Between the trimmed V and J ends, which lost 5 bases and 7 bases, there was a span of 23 bases. CDR3 region: CASSHGGVPSIREKLFF. CDR3 in DNA: TGTGCCAGCAGCCACGGCGGGGTCCCCTCTATTCGTGAAAAACTGTTTTTT.

In its sample, this clone was seen once. The CDR3 sequence: CASSFRGEETQYF. The CDR3 region has the DNA TGTGCCAGCAGCTTTCGTGGAGAAGAGACCCAGTACTTC. This chain joins TRBV5-6 and TRBJ2-5; D unresolved. This CDR3 is built from 13 residues. V shed 2 bases and J shed 3 bases, with 8 bases lying between them. Germline V gene data show CDR1 as SGHDT and CDR2 as YYEEEE. Drawing the rest from reference TRBV5-6 and TRBJ2-5, the complete variable domain is DAGVTQSPTHLIKTRGQQVTLRCSPKSGHDTVSWYQQALGQGPQFIFQYYEEEERQRGNFPDRFSGHQFPNYSSELNVNALLLGDSALYLCASSFRGEETQYFGPGTRLLVL.